This T cell receptor (beta chain) came from a study of cytomegalovirus exposure and HLA in healthy donors. As for this clone: As yet, its antigen is unknown.

Study results and limitations: In the analysis, some V segments, TRBV6-2 and TRBV6-3 included, were excluded as indistinguishable. Per a prior analysis, the majority of TCR beta V segments were productive roughly 87% or roughly 30% of the time. Upon later analysis, HLA-associated TCR beta chains proved more clonally expanded than other, equally common chains.

This CDR3 is built from 14 residues. V was shortened by 2 bases and J by 5 bases, with 12 bases between the two germline ends. CDR1 is MDHEN and CDR2 is SYDVKM in the germline V gene. It was with 60 Vbeta and 13 Jbeta primers that the PCR ran. In the original analysis: Counted up in a later analysis, unique TCR beta chains came to 60 million to 95 million, with about 9.9 million shared. Sequenced by immunoSEQ multiplex PCR; TCRdb stores in-frame clones only, minus some. V, J and clone size were drawn from that table, and D and trimming were deduced from the DNA. The sample includes 100,000 or so clones, 70% to 85% seen only once; the top ten take approximately 2.1%.

The chain couples TRBV28 to TRBJ2-5; maybe TRBD1 (6 bases). The sample was PBMCs. The TCR comes from a man in his late teens or twenties in good health and CMV-seronegative. The CDR3 here is CASSLNPGVETQYF. CDR3 nucleotide sequence: TGTGCCAGCAGTTTAAACCCAGGGGTGGAGACCCAGTACTTC.